This T cell receptor beta chain was captured by sequencing in a study of T cells in Graves' hyperthyroidism and ophthalmopathy. The TCR beta CDR3 regions underwent amplification using RNA transcripts as the source. RT-PCR in the first round (using the HTBI primer set) targeted the TCR CDR3. MiXCR was run by TCRdb on the multiplex PCR reads, yielding one entry per CDR3 protein. The sample comprises about 610,000 distinct CDR3 sequences, approximately 16% of which are singletons, and around 3.3% rests with the top ten. With 4 bases removed from V and 5 bases from J, the gap between germline ends came to 12 bases. The CDR3 length is 13 residues. Germline V gene data show CDR1 as SNHLY and CDR2 as FYNNEI. This clonotype was detected many times.

The origin of this receptor is a woman between 35 and 50 years old with Graves' ophthalmopathy. The gene calls are TRBV2 and TRBJ2-7, with D possibly TRBD2 on 6 matching bases. Material for sequencing was blood. CDR3 sequence reads: CASSVGGQDEQYF. The CDR3, as DNA: TGTGCCAGCAGTGTGGGAGGTCAGGACGAGCAGTACTTC.